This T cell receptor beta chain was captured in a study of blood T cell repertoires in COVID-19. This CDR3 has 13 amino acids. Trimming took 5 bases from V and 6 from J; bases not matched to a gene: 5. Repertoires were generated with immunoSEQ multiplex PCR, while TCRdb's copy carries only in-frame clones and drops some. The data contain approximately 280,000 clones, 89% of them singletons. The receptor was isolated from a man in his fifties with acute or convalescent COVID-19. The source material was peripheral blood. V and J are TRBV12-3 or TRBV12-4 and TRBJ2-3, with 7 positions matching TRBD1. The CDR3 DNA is TGTGCCAGCAGTCCCCCGGACAGGGATACGCAGTATTTT. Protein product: CASSPPDRDTQYF.